This is a list of T cell receptor beta chains from one sample in a study of T cell repertoires in cytomegalovirus infection. TCRdb redid the calling of the reads with MiXCR, one entry per CDR3 protein. The sample includes around 94,000 distinct CDR3 sequences, approximately 17% seen only once; the top ten take around 8.2%. The material sequenced was PBMCs. The receptors stem from a human donor in good health (CMV status not recorded). Some clones in this sample may be carry-over from other donors' samples. Each CDR3 is given with its conserved first and last residue. A D gene is named only where the DNA matches it firmly. Rows give clone size only sometimes, using once, few, many, or a class for an expanded clone.

CDR3nt: TGTGCCAGCAGTCGAGGGGGGGCCTCACCCCTCCACTTT; CDR3aa: CASSRGGASPLHF; v_gene: TRBV7-2; j_gene: TRBJ1-6; d_gene: NA; abundance: many
CDR3nt: TGTGCCAGCAGCCGGATAGTGGGGGCGGGGGAGCAGTACTTC; CDR3aa: CASSRIVGAGEQYF; v_gene: TRBV7-2; j_gene: TRBJ2-7; d_gene: NA; abundance: many
CDR3nt: TGTGCCAGCACCCCGAAGAGGATCTATGGCTACACCTTC; CDR3aa: CASTPKRIYGYTF; v_gene: TRBV6-2/TRBV6-3; j_gene: TRBJ1-2; d_gene: NA; abundance: NA
CDR3nt: TGTGCCAGCAGCTCCAGGCGAGAGCTACCCTACGAGCAGTACTTC; CDR3aa: CASSSRRELPYEQYF; v_gene: TRBV7-9; j_gene: TRBJ2-7; d_gene: NA; abundance: once
CDR3nt: TGTGCCAGTAGTCCCAGGGGGCCGGAGGGGAGTCAGCCCCAGCATTTT; CDR3aa: CASSPRGPEGSQPQHF; v_gene: TRBV19; j_gene: TRBJ1-5; d_gene: TRBD1; abundance: NA
CDR3nt: TGTGCTAGCAGCTTAATCGACAAGGGAGAGCAGTTCTTC; CDR3aa: CASSLIDKGEQFF; v_gene: TRBV7-7; j_gene: TRBJ2-1; d_gene: NA; abundance: many
CDR3nt: TGTGCCAGCAGTCCCGAAACGACTAGCGGCCTAACAGATACGCAGTATTTT; CDR3aa: CASSPETTSGLTDTQYF; v_gene: TRBV6-2/TRBV6-3; j_gene: TRBJ2-3; d_gene: TRBD2; abundance: NA
CDR3nt: TGTGCCAGCAGCCGGGGACAGAAGAACACTGAAGCTTTCTTT; CDR3aa: CASSRGQKNTEAFF; v_gene: TRBV7-6; j_gene: TRBJ1-1; d_gene: TRBD1; abundance: many
CDR3nt: TGTGCCAGCAGTGAATCCCGCAACAGGGCGGACACCGGGGAGCTGTTTTTT; CDR3aa: CASSESRNRADTGELFF; v_gene: TRBV25-1; j_gene: TRBJ2-2; d_gene: NA; abundance: NA
CDR3nt: TGTGCCACCAAAGACTCTGGAAACACCATATATTTT; CDR3aa: CATKDSGNTIYF; v_gene: TRBV10-3; j_gene: TRBJ1-3; d_gene: NA; abundance: few
CDR3nt: TGTGCCAGCACGCAGACAGGCACAGATACGCAGTATTTT; CDR3aa: CASTQTGTDTQYF; v_gene: TRBV6-1; j_gene: TRBJ2-3; d_gene: NA; abundance: NA
CDR3nt: TGTGCCAGCAGTCCGGGAGACAGGGCGGGCATTCAGTACTTC; CDR3aa: CASSPGDRAGIQYF; v_gene: TRBV12-3/TRBV12-4; j_gene: TRBJ2-4; d_gene: NA; abundance: many
CDR3nt: TGTTCCAGCAGGAAGACAGGAGGGTATGAGCAGTTCTTC; CDR3aa: CSSRKTGGYEQFF; v_gene: TRBV6-1; j_gene: TRBJ2-1; d_gene: NA; abundance: NA
CDR3nt: TGTGCCACACAGGGGGTAAACTACGAGCAGTACTTC; CDR3aa: CATQGVNYEQYF; v_gene: TRBV6-2/TRBV6-3; j_gene: TRBJ2-7; d_gene: TRBD1; abundance: NA
CDR3nt: TGTGCCGACAGCAAGCGGGTGGCGGGGGGCCCGAGCTCCTACAATGAGCAGTTCTTC; CDR3aa: CADSKRVAGGPSSYNEQFF; v_gene: TRBV14; j_gene: TRBJ2-1; d_gene: TRBD2; abundance: NA
CDR3nt: TGTGCCAGCAGCGCAACACTGACTAGCGGGGGGGGGGGGGCGCAGTTCTTC; CDR3aa: CASSATLTSGGGGAQFF; v_gene: TRBV7-2; j_gene: TRBJ2-1; d_gene: TRBD2; abundance: NA
CDR3nt: TGTGCCAGCAGGGCCGGAATTGCAACTAATGAAAAACTGTTTTTT; CDR3aa: CASRAGIATNEKLFF; v_gene: TRBV2; j_gene: TRBJ1-4; d_gene: NA; abundance: NA
CDR3nt: TGTGCCAGCAGCTGGGGCCGGGACGTCGGTTCACCCCTCCACTTT; CDR3aa: CASSWGRDVGSPLHF; v_gene: TRBV7-2; j_gene: TRBJ1-6; d_gene: NA; abundance: many
CDR3nt: TGTGCCAGCAGCTTACAACTAGCGGGGGGTGGCGAGCAGTACTTC; CDR3aa: CASSLQLAGGGEQYF; v_gene: TRBV11-2; j_gene: TRBJ2-7; d_gene: TRBD2; abundance: many
CDR3nt: TGTGCCACGAGACAGGGGCCGAGGGAGCCCCAGCATTTT; CDR3aa: CATRQGPREPQHF; v_gene: TRBV10-3; j_gene: TRBJ1-5; d_gene: TRBD1; abundance: few
CDR3nt: TGTGCCAGCAGCTATCTGCGACAGGGGGATACGTATGAGCAGTTCTTC; CDR3aa: CASSYLRQGDTYEQFF; v_gene: TRBV6-1; j_gene: TRBJ2-1; d_gene: TRBD1; abundance: few
CDR3nt: TGTGCCAGCAGTAAATTCGACCCCCGACTCTACGAGCAGTACTTC; CDR3aa: CASSKFDPRLYEQYF; v_gene: TRBV6-6; j_gene: TRBJ2-7; d_gene: NA; abundance: few
CDR3nt: TGCAGTGCTCCGAATGGGCATTGGTACACTGAAGCTTTCTTT; CDR3aa: CSAPNGHWYTEAFF; v_gene: TRBV20-1; j_gene: TRBJ1-1; d_gene: NA; abundance: few
CDR3nt: TGCGCCAGCACGAAGGTTTATGGCTACACCTTC; CDR3aa: CASTKVYGYTF; v_gene: TRBV23-1; j_gene: TRBJ1-2; d_gene: NA; abundance: NA